The present T cell receptor beta chain was sequenced within a study of T-cell reconstitution after alpha-beta-depleted transplantation in children. Whole-study results and caveats: Surviving recipient T cells and thymic progenitors underlay high day-60 TCRbeta diversity in some patients. Fresh T-cell production supplied most of the T-cell counts and diversity seen one year after transplant. Expanded graft clones numbering several hundred reportedly gave rise to alpha-beta T cells about two months after transplant.

The authors prepared the TCRbeta library with unique molecular identifiers. A single record per CDR3 protein comes from TCRdb applying MiXCR to the PCR reads. Among roughly 670,000 distinct CDR3 sequences, roughly 14% were seen once, and the ten largest hold 0.75% to 0.85%. This clonotype was seen ten or more times. Its antigen is still unknown. V gave up 6 bases and J gave up 1 base, with 10 bases separating them. The V gene's germline CDR1 is MNHNS and CDR2 SASEGT. CDR3 size: 14 residues. The receptor's source is a girl under 10 years old with congenital amegakaryocytic thrombocytopenia, due to receive a stem cell transplant. This specimen consisted of PBMCs, obtained before TCRalphabeta/CD19-depleted stem cell transplant. The V call is TRBV6-1, the J call TRBJ1-5; no clear D. CDR3: CASSKDGSNQPQHF. The DNA of the CDR3 is TGTGCCAGCAGCAAGGATGGGAGCAATCAGCCCCAGCATTTT.